These 15 T cell receptor beta chains originate from one sample sequenced in a study of T cell repertoires in cytomegalovirus infection. A single record per CDR3 protein comes from TCRdb applying MiXCR to the reads. Of more than 400,000 distinct CDR3 sequences in the sample, around 27% are singletons; the top ten hold less than 15%. Material: PBMCs. These receptors were obtained from a human donor in good health (CMV status not recorded). Some clones in this sample may be carry-over from other donors' samples.

The sample holds many counts of this clonotype. This chain connects TRBV7-8 to TRBJ2-5, with 7 bases identical to TRBD1. The CDR3 loop spans 15 amino acids. Trimming removed 5 bases from V and 2 bases from J; junction bases left unmatched: 8. Germline V gives CDR1 SGHVS, CDR2 FQNEAQ. The chain's CDR3 is CASSLRLQGQETQYF. For the CDR3, the DNA is TGTGCCAGCAGCCTAAGGCTACAGGGGCAAGAGACCCAGTACTTC. Full variable domain (remainder filled in from reference TRBV7-8 and TRBJ2-5): GAGVSQSPRYKVAKRGQDVALRCDPISGHVSLFWYQQALGQGPEFLTYFQNEAQLDKSGLPSDRFFAERPEGSVSTLKIQRTQQEDSAVYLCASSLRLQGQETQYFGPGTRLLVL.

The genes are TRBV19 and TRBJ2-3; 8 nucleotides line up with TRBD2. From germline, CDR1 is LNHDA and CDR2 SQIVND (reference sequence). The CDR3 spans 15 residues. V lost 3 bases and J lost 3; bases outside the gene matches: 5. CDR3: CASSILGLATDTQYF. The CDR3 DNA reads as TGTGCCAGTAGTATCCTCGGACTAGCTACAGATACGCAGTATTTT.

The chain combines TRBV4-1 with TRBJ2-7, with 7 bases fitting TRBD1. Germline V gives CDR1 MGHRA, CDR2 YSYEKL. The V and J ends lost 5 bases and 5 bases, in that order; junction bases with no gene match: 12. The CDR3 consists of 15 residues. The CDR3: CASSSVGQRRDEQYF. The CDR3 coding sequence is TGCGCCAGCAGCTCGGTGGGACAGCGTCGGGACGAGCAGTACTTC.

In this sample, this clonotype turned up a few times. The junction shows a germline mismatch at one end, possibly a read error. The gene calls are TRBV6-1 and TRBJ2-2; the match to TRBD2 covers 9 bases. Germline V gene sequence: CDR1 MNHNS, CDR2 SASEGT. The CDR3 extends over 16 amino acids. CDR3 DNA sequence: TGTGCCAGCAGCCCACAGCTAGCGGGACCCACCCGGGAGCTGTTTTTT. As protein: CASSPQLAGPTRELFF.

This clonotype was seen ten or more times. The chain uses TRBV6-1 and TRBJ1-4; D is perhaps TRBD1 (5 bases). The CDR3 has 16 amino acids. Looked up from germline, CDR1 is MNHNS and CDR2 is SASEGT. The V end lost 5 bases, the J end lost 0 bases, and 13 bases lay between the germline ends. In nucleotides, the CDR3 is TGTGCCAGCAGTTCCGCAGGGCTGACAACTAATGAAAAACTGTTTTTT. Its translation is CASSSAGLTTNEKLFF.

This clonotype has only a few counts. V gene TRBV12-3 or TRBV12-4 combines with J gene TRBJ2-6; 7 bases are a match to TRBD2. The CDR3 extends over 19 amino acids. V shed 6 bases and J 0 bases; nucleotides not matched to a gene: 14. The CDR3 loop is CASSLQNSGGSSGANVLTF. Written as DNA, the CDR3 is TGTGCCAGCAGCCTTCAAAACTCGGGAGGCAGCTCTGGGGCCAACGTCCTGACTTTC.

Only a few counts were recorded for this clonotype. V usage is TRBV7-8 and J usage is TRBJ2-5; maybe TRBD2 (6 bases). The CDR3 sequence is 15 residues long. Looked up from germline, CDR1 is SGHVS and CDR2 is FQNEAQ. Trimming pared 0 bases from V and 5 bases from J, leaving 13 bases between. The CDR3 loop is CASSLASGEWETQYF. Here the CDR3 DNA reads TGTGCCAGCAGCTTAGCTTCGGGGGAGTGGGAGACCCAGTACTTC. The variable domain in full, completed from reference TRBV7-8 and TRBJ2-5, reads GAGVSQSPRYKVAKRGQDVALRCDPISGHVSLFWYQQALGQGPEFLTYFQNEAQLDKSGLPSDRFFAERPEGSVSTLKIQRTQQEDSAVYLCASSLASGEWETQYFGPGTRLLVL.

The chain joins TRBV19 to TRBJ1-1; 9 nucleotides align to TRBD1. The length of the CDR3 is 14 residues. Germline CDR1 reads LNHDA; CDR2 reads SQIVND (reference sequence). CDR3 DNA sequence: TGTGCTACTAGCGCGGACAGGGGGAACACTGAAGCTTTCTTT. It translates to CATSADRGNTEAFF.

This rearrangement joins TRBV2 to TRBJ2-2, with D maybe TRBD1 (5 bases). The CDR3 has 16 residues. Germline V gene data show CDR1 as SNHLY and CDR2 as FYNNEI. V lost 0 bases and J lost 6, with 14 bases in between. As DNA, the CDR3 is TGTGCCAGCAGTGAAGCGCTTCAGGGTTGGGCCGGGGAGCTGTTTTTT. Translating gives CASSEALQGWAGELFF. The variable domain in full, completed from reference TRBV2 and TRBJ2-2, reads EPEVTQTPSHQVTQMGQEVILRCVPISNHLYFYWYRQILGQKVEFLVSFYNNEISEKSEIFDDQFSVERPDGSNFTLKIRSTKLEDSAMYFCASSEALQGWAGELFFGEGSRLTVL.

This clonotype was found once. J is TRBJ2-7 and V is TRBV6-8; no firm D call. Germline lookup yields CDR1 MNHGY and CDR2 SAAAGT. V lost 4 bases and J lost 2, with 12 bases in between. This CDR3 has 14 amino acids. The chain's CDR3 is CASSWARPAYEQYF. CDR3 DNA: TGTGCCAGCAGTTGGGCCCGGCCCGCCTACGAGCAGTACTTC.

This clonotype has only a few counts. The V call is TRBV7-6, the J call TRBJ2-3, with D unresolved. V was shortened by 5 bases and J by 4 bases, with 4 bases between the two germline ends. CDR3 size: 11 residues. Germline values: CDR1 SGHVS, CDR2 FNYEAQ. CDR3 sequence reads: CASSKSDTQYF. CDR3 coding DNA: TGTGCCAGCAGCAAGTCAGATACGCAGTATTTT.

The rearrangement uses TRBV29-1 and TRBJ2-7; 14 bases line up with TRBD2. The CDR3 consists of 16 residues. After removal of 6 bases from V and 2 bases from J, the junction contained 9 bases not matched to a gene. Germline CDR1 is SQVTM and CDR2 is ANQGSEA. The CDR3 protein is CSVFRPGLAGAYEQYF. In DNA, the CDR3 is TGCAGCGTCTTTCGGCCGGGACTAGCGGGGGCCTACGAGCAGTACTTC.

V gene TRBV28 combines with J gene TRBJ1-2, with D hard to call. CDR3 length: 13 residues. V lost 7 bases and J lost 8, with 17 bases in between. The germline V gene has CDR1 MDHEN and CDR2 SYDVKM. The CDR3 spells CASTYGGDFGYTF. The CDR3, as DNA: TGTGCCAGCACTTACGGTGGGGATTTCGGCTACACCTTC.

This clonotype has at least ten counts. The chain recombines TRBV7-8 with TRBJ2-5; possibly TRBD2 for D (6 bases). Germline-derived CDR1 and CDR2 are SGHVS and FQNEAQ. The V end lost 3 bases, the J end lost 1 base, and 18 bases lay between the germline ends. This CDR3 is 17 amino acids long. Here the CDR3 DNA reads TGTGCCAGCAGCTTCTCCGCGGGCGGGATAATCCAAGAGACCCAGTACTTC. Translation gives CASSFSAGGIIQETQYF.

This clonotype was seen more than once but under ten times. A read error may account for a junction end that differs from germline. The chain employs TRBV10-2 and TRBJ2-5; D assignment may be TRBD1 or TRBD2 (5 bases each). The CDR3 extends over 11 amino acids. Per the germline V gene, CDR1 is WSHSY and CDR2 is SAAADI. The CDR3 is CASSDTGTKFF. The CDR3 coding sequence is TGCGCCAGCAGTGACACCGGGACCAAGTTCTTC.